This TCR beta chain is from a study of T-cell reconstitution after alpha-beta-depleted transplantation in children. Study-level findings and limits: Newly produced T cells mostly provided counts and TCRbeta diversity after one year, as hyperexpanded clones declined. Some patients showed high day-60 TCRbeta diversity, which derived from surviving recipient T cells and thymic progenitors. Expanded graft clones, several hundred of them, were reportedly the source of alpha-beta T cells about two months after transplant.

This clonotype was counted between two and nine times. Its antigen is unknown. TCRbeta library construction was performed incorporating unique molecular identifiers. TCRdb re-derived calls from the PCR reads in MiXCR, one entry per CDR3 protein. This sample carries roughly 98,000 distinct CDR3 sequences, about 14% of them seen once, and the ten largest clones take roughly a fifth. The CDR3 is 15 residues long. The junction had 5 bases not matched to a gene; V was cut back by 0 bases and J by 11 bases. CDR1 and CDR2 (germline): MRHNA, SNTAGT. The receptor was isolated from a male patient aged 2 to 10 who had a stem cell transplant for acute lymphoblastic leukemia, so the T cells may come from the graft donor. The rearrangement links TRBV6-4 to TRBJ2-1; the match to TRBD2 covers 12 bases. Sample: PBMCs, mostly from graft donor cells, taken 180 days after TCRalphabeta/CD19-depleted stem cell transplant. CDR3 loop: CASSDSTSGGYKQFF. The DNA for the CDR3 is TGTGCCAGCAGTGACTCGACTAGCGGGGGTTATAAGCAGTTCTTC.